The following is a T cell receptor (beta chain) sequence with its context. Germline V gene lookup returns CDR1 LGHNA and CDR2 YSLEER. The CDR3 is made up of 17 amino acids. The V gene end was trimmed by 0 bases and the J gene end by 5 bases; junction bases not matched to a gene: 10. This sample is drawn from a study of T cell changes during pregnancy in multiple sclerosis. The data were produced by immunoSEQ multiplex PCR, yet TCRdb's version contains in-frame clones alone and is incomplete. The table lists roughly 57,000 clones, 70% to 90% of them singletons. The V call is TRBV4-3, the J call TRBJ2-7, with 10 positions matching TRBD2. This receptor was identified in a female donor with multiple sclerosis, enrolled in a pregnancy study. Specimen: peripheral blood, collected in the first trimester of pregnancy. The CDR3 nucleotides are TGCGCCAGCAGCCAAGAAAGAAGCGGGGGGGTGATACACGAGCAGTACTTC. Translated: CASSQERSGGVIHEQYF.